The clone carrying this TCR beta chain was detected many times. TCRdb re-derived calls from the RT-PCR reads in MiXCR, one entry per CDR3 protein. The table has about 680,000 distinct CDR3 sequences, over 12% seen once; the top ten hold roughly 3.9%. J lost 0 bases, V lost 0 bases, and 11 bases had no gene match. Germline CDR1 SGDLS, CDR2 YYNGEE. This CDR3 region has 19 residues. The rearrangement joins TRBV9 to TRBJ2-3; 9 bases line up with TRBD1. Sample: memory CD4+ T cells from blood. The receptor was isolated from a female donor in good health, serving as a healthy control. The CDR3 bases are TGTGCCAGCAGCGTAGCTGTCAAGGCGGGACAGGGCAGCACAGATACGCAGTATTTT. Its translation: CASSVAVKAGQGSTDTQYF.